A selection of T cell receptor beta chains follows, all from one sample in a study of blood T cell repertoires in COVID-19. The protocol was immunoSEQ multiplex PCR, while the TCRdb copy is restricted to in-frame clones and leaves out a portion. The repertoire has tens of thousands of clones, around three quarters of them found once; the top ten carry approximately 29%. Specimen: peripheral blood. All receptors come from a woman of 80 years or more with active or convalescent COVID-19. Both conserved end residues are part of each CDR3. The D gene is left open where the match is weak. Clone sizes are given selectively: once, few, many, or a class where the clone is expanded.

clone size,D gene,V gene,J gene,CDR3 DNA,CDR3 protein
once,.,TRBV5-1,TRBJ1-4,TGCGCCAGCAGCTTGGATGGAGTAAATGAAAAACTGTTTTTT,CASSLDGVNEKLFF
.,.,TRBV3-1/TRBV3-2,TRBJ2-1,TGTGCCAGCAGCCACCAAGGCAGCGATGAGCAGTTCTTC,CASSHQGSDEQFF
.,.,TRBV14,TRBJ1-1,TGTGCCAGCAGCCAAGTTGCCAGGAACACTGAAGCTTTCTTT,CASSQVARNTEAFF
.,TRBD1,TRBV27,TRBJ2-7,TGTGCCAGCAGTCCTCTCGGGCAGGGGGAAATGGGAATTGATGAGCAGTACTTC,CASSPLGQGEMGIDEQYF
few,.,TRBV5-1,TRBJ1-2,TGCGCCAGCCAAGCGGTGGCAGGGGAGAACTATGGCTACACCTTC,CASQAVAGENYGYTF
.,TRBD1,TRBV7-9,TRBJ2-7,TGTGCCAGCACCATTACCGGGACAGGGGTCGAGCAGTACTTC,CASTITGTGVEQYF
.,TRBD1,TRBV10-3,TRBJ1-2,TGTGCCATCAGTGAAACAGGGGGCGCAGGCTACACCTTC,CAISETGGAGYTF
.,TRBD2,TRBV13,TRBJ2-5,TGTGCCAGCAGCTTAGGACTAGCGGGGGGTCAAGAGACCCAGTACTTC,CASSLGLAGGQETQYF
.,.,TRBV7-2,TRBJ2-1,TGTGCCAGCAGCTTAGTGGGGGGATACAATGAGCAGTTCTTC,CASSLVGGYNEQFF
.,TRBD1,TRBV12-3/TRBV12-4,TRBJ1-2,TGTGCCAGCAACCCCGGACAGGGCCGGGGCTACACCTTC,CASNPGQGRGYTF
.,.,TRBV6-1,TRBJ2-5,TGTGCCAGCAGTGAAGCGAAAGGCTGGGGGGATTGGACCCAGTACTTC,CASSEAKGWGDWTQYF
.,TRBD1,TRBV28,TRBJ1-2,TGTGCCAGCGGACAGGGCGGGGACTCCGACCTCTATGGCTACACCTTC,CASGQGGDSDLYGYTF
.,TRBD2,TRBV27,TRBJ2-3,TGTGCCAGCAGGCGGGACTACAGCACAGATACGCAGTATTTT,CASRRDYSTDTQYF
few,.,TRBV3-1/TRBV3-2,TRBJ1-1,TGTGCCAGCAGCCTTAACCGGGTGGGCACTGAAGCTTTCTTT,CASSLNRVGTEAFF
few,.,TRBV28,TRBJ1-2,TGTGCGGTAGGACGAGCGGGCAGCTATGGCTACACCTTC,CAVGRAGSYGYTF
.,.,TRBV7-9,TRBJ2-7,TGTGCCAGCAGCTCACCCGAGGGCTACGAGCAGTACTTC,CASSSPEGYEQYF
.,TRBD1,TRBV6-2/TRBV6-3,TRBJ1-6,TGTGCCAGCAGTACCGGTCAGGGGGCGAATTCACCCCTCCACTTT,CASSTGQGANSPLHF
few,TRBD1,TRBV19,TRBJ1-4,TGTGCCAGTAGTATTCCGGGACAGGGGGCGTCTAATGAAAAACTGTTTTTT,CASSIPGQGASNEKLFF
.,TRBD1,TRBV4-1,TRBJ1-1,TGCGCCAGCAGCCAAGAGACAGGGGAAACTGAAGCTTTCTTT,CASSQETGETEAFF
.,TRBD1,TRBV27,TRBJ2-5,TGTGCCAGCAGACGGGACAGGGGGCGGCAAGAGACCCAGTACTTC,CASRRDRGRQETQYF
.,.,TRBV29-1,TRBJ1-1,TGCAGCGTCGATTTGACACGAACTGAAGCTTTCTTT,CSVDLTRTEAFF
.,TRBD1,TRBV6-5,TRBJ2-7,TGTGCCAGCAGAGAGGGGGACAGGGGGTCTTACGAGCAGTACTTC,CASREGDRGSYEQYF
.,.,TRBV20-1,TRBJ1-6,TGCAGTGCTAGTCCCCGGGGGGATTTCGGCTCACCCCTCCACTTT,CSASPRGDFGSPLHF
.,TRBD1,TRBV5-5,TRBJ1-2,TGTGCCAGCAGCCCTCGACAGGGGGCGATCGATGGCTACACCTTC,CASSPRQGAIDGYTF